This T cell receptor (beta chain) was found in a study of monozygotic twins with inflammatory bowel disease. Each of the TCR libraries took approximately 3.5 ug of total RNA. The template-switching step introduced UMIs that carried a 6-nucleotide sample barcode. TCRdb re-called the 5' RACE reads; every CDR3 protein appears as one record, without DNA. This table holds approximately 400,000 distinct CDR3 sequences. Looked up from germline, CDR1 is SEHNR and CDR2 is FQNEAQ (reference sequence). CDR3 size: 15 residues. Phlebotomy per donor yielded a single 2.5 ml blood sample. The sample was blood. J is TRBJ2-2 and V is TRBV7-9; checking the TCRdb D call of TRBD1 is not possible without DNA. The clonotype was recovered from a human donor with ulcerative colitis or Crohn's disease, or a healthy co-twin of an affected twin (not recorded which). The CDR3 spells CASIPPPLNTGELFF.